The T cell receptor beta chain under discussion was sequenced for a study of cytomegalovirus exposure and HLA in healthy donors. Study-wide results and limits: The study listed 164 cytomegalovirus-associated TCR beta chains. High specificity and sensitivity for cytomegalovirus status were reported for the classifier.

Notes on this clone: Its target is unknown.

Only in-frame clones appear in the TCRdb table, and some are missing; sequencing was by immunoSEQ multiplex PCR. The repertoire consists of 180,000 or so clones, with approximately 86% occurring once and the leading ten covering 7.2%. The CDR3 has 13 residues. V lost 3 bases to trimming and J lost 3 bases, with 8 bases between them. The germline V gene encodes CDR1 LNHDA and CDR2 SQIVND (reference sequence). The source is a man aged 25 to 40 in good health and CMV-seropositive. The chain employs TRBV19 and TRBJ2-5, with no clear D. Specimen: PBMCs. In DNA form, the CDR3 reads TGTGCCAGTAGTATCGGGTGGGAAGAGACCCAGTACTTC. This sequence encodes CASSIGWEETQYF.